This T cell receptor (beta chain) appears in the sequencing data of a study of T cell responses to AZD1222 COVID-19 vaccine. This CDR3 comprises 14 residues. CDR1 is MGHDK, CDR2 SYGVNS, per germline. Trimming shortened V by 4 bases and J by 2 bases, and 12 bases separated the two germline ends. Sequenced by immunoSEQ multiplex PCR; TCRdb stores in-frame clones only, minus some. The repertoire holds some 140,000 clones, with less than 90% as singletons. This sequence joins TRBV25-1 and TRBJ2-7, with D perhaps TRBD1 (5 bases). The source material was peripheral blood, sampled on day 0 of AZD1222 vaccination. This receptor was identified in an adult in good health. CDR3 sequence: CASSVTGKPYEQYF. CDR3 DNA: TGTGCCAGCAGTGTAACAGGCAAACCCTACGAGCAGTACTTC.